These 29 T cell receptor beta chains share one sample of origin, sequenced in a study of regulatory T cells in long-lasting Graves disease. The time point denotes: newly diagnosed GD, antithyroid drugs for less than 3 months. Following extraction of RNA from PBMCs, that RNA was used to make the TCR library. Library construction for TCR beta used iRepertoire HTBI primers and Arm-PCR of CDR3 regions. TCRdb passed the multiplex PCR reads through MiXCR, listing each CDR3 protein once. The sample carries 450,000 to 500,000 distinct CDR3 sequences, under 20% recorded once. The same sample was also used in a study of T cells in Graves' hyperthyroidism and ophthalmopathy.

Sequenced material: peripheral blood mononuclear cells (PBMCs), taken at new diagnosis, from a patient treated with antithyroid drugs. These receptors were taken from a middle-aged man with Graves disease.

This clonotype occurred many times. The chain has TRBV30 and TRBJ2-7; the match to TRBD1 covers 7 bases. CDR3 length equals 15 residues. The germline CDR1 and CDR2 sequences are GTSNPN and SVGIG (reference sequence). V shed 3 bases, J shed 0 bases, and the junction held 8 bases outside the gene matches. The CDR3 coding sequence is TGTGCCTGGAGCTTAGGGGGCTCCAGCTCCTACGAGCAGTACTTC. Protein sequence: CAWSLGGSSSYEQYF.

This clonotype has a handful of counts. The chain joins TRBV13 to TRBJ2-7, with 11 bases identical to TRBD2. CDR3 length: 14 amino acids. V lost 6 bases and J lost 4; bases outside the gene matches: 5. In germline, CDR1 is PRHDT, CDR2 FYEKMQ (reference sequence). The CDR3 protein is CASRIAGGSYEQYF. CDR3 DNA sequence: TGTGCCAGCAGGATAGCGGGAGGGTCTTACGAGCAGTACTTC.

The rearrangement uses TRBV20-1 and TRBJ1-3, with TRBD1 matching over 7 bases. Per the germline V gene, CDR1 is DFQATT and CDR2 is SNEGSKA (reference sequence). After removal of 6 bases from V and 3 bases from J, the junction contained 5 bases not matched to a gene. The CDR3 loop spans 13 amino acids. The CDR3 DNA follows: TGCAGTGCCACGACAGGGTTTGGAAACACCATATATTTT. Encoded protein: CSATTGFGNTIYF.

This clonotype was seen many times. The V call is TRBV9, the J call TRBJ2-7; D uncertain. Germline V gene sequence: CDR1 SGDLS, CDR2 YYNGEE. The CDR3 covers 15 residues. Deletions cut 4 bases from V and 0 bases from J, with 14 bases between. CDR3 amino acids: CASSRTPSSSYEQYF. The CDR3 nucleotides read TGTGCCAGCAGCCGAACTCCCTCCAGCTCCTACGAGCAGTACTTC.

There are many counts of this clonotype. The CDR3, as DNA: TGTGCCAGCGCTCAGGCCTACTACGAGCAGTACTTC. Its protein is CASAQAYYEQYF. The rearrangement joins TRBV28 to TRBJ2-7; D gene uncertain. This CDR3 has 12 residues. The germline gives CDR1 MDHEN, CDR2 SYDVKM. V was pared by 8 bases and J by 3 bases, with 11 bases between. The whole variable domain, filled in from reference TRBV28 and TRBJ2-7, reads DVKVTQSSRYLVKRTGEKVFLECVQDMDHENMFWYRQDPGLGLRLIYFSYDVKMKEKGDIPEGYSVSREKKERFSLILESASTNQTSMYLCASAQAYYEQYFGPGTRLTVT.

This clonotype was seen only a few times. This sequence joins TRBV10-3 and TRBJ1-5; no clear D gene. The CDR3 spans 13 residues. The germline V gene encodes CDR1 ENHRY and CDR2 SYGVKD. The V gene lost 8 bases and the J gene lost 7 bases, with 15 bases spanning the gap. The chain's CDR3 is CAIGGRELQPQHF. CDR3 DNA sequence: TGTGCCATCGGAGGGAGGGAGTTGCAGCCCCAGCATTTT.

This clonotype occurred many times. The chain combines TRBV10-1 with TRBJ2-1, with 11 nucleotides matching TRBD2. Per the germline V gene, CDR1 is WNHNN and CDR2 is SYGVQD (reference sequence). V gave up 3 bases and J gave up 8 bases; unmatched junction bases: 9. The CDR3 covers 16 residues. The CDR3 is CASSDTSGRRSDEQFF. DNA of the CDR3: TGCGCCAGCAGTGATACTAGCGGGAGAAGATCGGATGAGCAGTTCTTC.

The chain has TRBV7-9 and TRBJ2-1; 8 bases are a match to TRBD2. CDR1 and CDR2 (germline): SEHNR, FQNEAQ (reference sequence). This CDR3 region has 16 residues. V lost 4 bases and J lost 5; bases outside the gene matches: 10. Here the CDR3 DNA reads TGTGCCAGCAGCTCGTTTACTAGCGGAGACCACAATGAGCAGTTCTTC. Its translation: CASSSFTSGDHNEQFF. Variable domain in full (rest from reference TRBV7-9 and TRBJ2-1): DTGVSQNPRHKITKRGQNVTFRCDPISEHNRLYWYRQTLGQGPEFLTYFQNEAQLEKSRLLSDRFSAERPKGSFSTLEIQRTEQGDSAMYLCASSSFTSGDHNEQFFGPGTRLTVL.

On this clonotype itself: Possible read error: a much larger clone is one base away. The chain links TRBV28 to TRBJ2-2; D is undetermined. This CDR3 is built from 15 residues. The V gene's germline CDR1 is MDHEN and CDR2 SYDVKM. This CDR3 is CASGLSRGFTGELFF. The CDR3 DNA is TGTGCCAGCGGTTTATCGCGCGGATTCACCGGGGAGCTGTTTTTT.

This chain connects TRBV29-1 to TRBJ2-5; TRBD1 aligns across 8 bases. The germline V gene has CDR1 SQVTM and CDR2 ANQGSEA. CDR3 length: 13 residues. J was trimmed by 0 bases and V by 5 bases; bases with no gene match: 2. DNA for the CDR3: TGCAGCGTTTTGGGACAGGACCAAGAGACCCAGTACTTC. This gives the protein CSVLGQDQETQYF.

This clonotype turned up a few times. The rearrangement uses TRBV19 and TRBJ2-1; D may be TRBD2 (5 bases). The CDR3 is 17 residues long. The germline CDR1 and CDR2 sequences are LNHDA and SQIVND (reference sequence). Trimming took off 2 bases at V and 7 bases at J, with 21 bases between the two ends. Here the CDR3 reads CASSIRLRESLRNEQFF. CDR3 coding DNA: TGTGCCAGTAGTATACGATTAAGGGAGTCCCTCAGGAATGAGCAGTTCTTC. Full variable domain (remainder filled in from reference TRBV19 and TRBJ2-1): DGGITQSPKYLFRKEGQNVTLSCEQNLNHDAMYWYRQDPGQGLRLIYYSQIVNDFQKGDIAEGYSVSREKKESFPLTVTSAQKNPTAFYLCASSIRLRESLRNEQFFGPGTRLTVL.

The V gene is TRBV6-1, the J gene TRBJ1-2; D uncertain. CDR3 length: 14 amino acids. Per the germline V gene, CDR1 is MNHNS and CDR2 is SASEGT. The germline V and J ends were trimmed by 0 bases and 4 bases, with 9 bases remaining between them. The CDR3 here is CASSEAGTAYGYTF. DNA for the CDR3: TGTGCCAGCAGTGAAGCCGGCACGGCCTATGGCTACACCTTC.

This clonotype was seen repeatedly, ten times or more. The chain carries TRBV3-1 and TRBJ2-2; D unclear. The V gene's germline CDR1 is LGHDT and CDR2 YNNKEL (reference sequence). V lost 3 bases and J lost 0, with 2 bases in between. The CDR3 totals 13 residues. The CDR3 sequence: CASSHANTGELFF. The CDR3 nucleotides read TGTGCCAGCAGCCACGCGAACACCGGGGAGCTGTTTTTT.

This clonotype appeared a few times. The V gene is TRBV28, the J gene TRBJ2-2; TRBD2 is a possible D gene (5 bases). V lost 3 bases and J 7 bases, leaving 24 bases between the germline ends. This CDR3 region has 18 residues. Germline loops: CDR1 MDHEN, CDR2 SYDVKM. This CDR3 is CASSFRYLLEGAVGELFF. For the CDR3, the DNA is TGTGCCAGCAGTTTTAGGTACCTACTCGAAGGAGCGGTCGGGGAGCTGTTTTTT.

The chain combines TRBV30 with TRBJ1-2; unclear D gene. Germline CDR1 reads GTSNPN; CDR2 reads SVGIG (reference sequence). The CDR3 sequence is 13 residues long. Trimming took off 2 bases at V and 0 bases at J, with 7 bases between the two ends. The CDR3 bases are TGTGCCTGGAGTCTATGGGCTAACTATGGCTACACCTTC. This translates into CAWSLWANYGYTF.

Remarks on this clonotype: A much larger clonotype is one base distant, so this may be a read error. The J gene is TRBJ2-7, the V gene TRBV5-1; D is uncertain. Germline V gene data show CDR1 as SGHRS and CDR2 as YFSETQ. CDR3 size: 15 residues. The CDR3 loop reads CASSLGTAAPYEQHF. In DNA, the CDR3 is TGCGCCAGCAGCTTGGGGACCGCGGCACCCTACGAGCAGCACTTC.

With regard to this clonotype: A single base separates this from a much larger clone, so it may be a read error. The chain is built from TRBV10-3 and TRBJ1-5, with D maybe TRBD1 (6 bases). V was shortened by 6 bases and J by 7 bases, with 13 bases between the two germline ends. The CDR3 has 13 residues. Germline V lookup: CDR1 ENHRY, CDR2 SYGVKD. The CDR3 loop is CAISQGLYQPQHF. The CDR3 DNA is TGTGCCATCAGCCAGGGGCTGTACCAGCCCCAGCATTTT.

CDR3: CASSPRVAGGPGDTQYF. CDR3 in DNA: TGTGCCAGCAGCCCCCGGGTAGCGGGAGGGCCGGGGGATACGCAGTATTTT. The V call is TRBV9, the J call TRBJ2-3; 11 positions match TRBD2. V lost 4 bases to trimming and J lost 6 bases; unmatched junction nucleotides: 13. CDR1 is SGDLS and CDR2 is YYNGEE in the germline V gene. This CDR3 has 17 amino acids.

This clonotype was found many times. The rearrangement joins TRBV2 to TRBJ1-5; D may be TRBD1 (5 bases). Germline assignment: CDR1 SNHLY and CDR2 FYNNEI. The V end was cut by 6 bases, the J end by 3 bases, with 6 bases between. This CDR3 comprises 12 residues. CDR3 bases: TGTGCCAGCAGGGGGACCAATCAGCCCCAGCATTTT. Translation: CASRGTNQPQHF.

Many counts were recorded for this clonotype. V is TRBV13 and J is TRBJ2-7, with a weak D call TRBD1 (6 bases). V was pared by 2 bases and J by 1 base, with 12 bases between. Germline loops: CDR1 PRHDT, CDR2 FYEKMQ (reference sequence). This CDR3 comprises 15 residues. In DNA form, the CDR3 reads TGTGCCAGCAGCTTAAAACAGGGAAGGTCCTACGAGCAGTACTTC. Amino acid sequence: CASSLKQGRSYEQYF.

The sample holds many counts of this clonotype. The V call is TRBV12-3 or TRBV12-4, the J call TRBJ2-5, with 8 bases identical to TRBD2. The CDR3 runs 16 residues. V dropped 6 bases and J dropped 4; count of bases not matched to a gene: 13. The CDR3 sequence: CASSRIAGRVGETQYF. The CDR3 bases are TGTGCCAGCAGCCGAATTGCCGGGAGGGTAGGAGAGACCCAGTACTTC.

This clonotype was seen repeatedly, ten times or more. This chain links TRBV9 with TRBJ2-1; TRBD2 agrees at 8 bases. Per the germline V gene, CDR1 is SGDLS and CDR2 is YYNGEE. Trimming took 0 bases from V and 5 from J; bases not matched to a gene: 4. The CDR3 is made up of 15 amino acids. The CDR3 region has the DNA TGTGCCAGCAGCGTAGCTAGCGGGCTTGACAATGAGCAGTTCTTC. Translation gives CASSVASGLDNEQFF.

About this clonotype itself: Possible read error: a much larger clone is one base away. J is TRBJ1-4 and V is TRBV11-2; D remains ambiguous. CDR1 and CDR2 (germline): SGHAT, FQNNGV. With 5 bases removed from V and 8 bases from J, the gap between germline ends came to 12 bases. The CDR3 is made up of 13 amino acids. The CDR3 loop reads CASSATRDEKLFF. CDR3 sequence (DNA): TGTGCCAGCAGCGCAACCAGAGACGAAAAACTGTTTTTT.

The sample holds a few counts of this clonotype. The chain employs TRBV29-1 and TRBJ2-2; 10 nucleotides align to TRBD1. The CDR3 totals 15 residues. The germline V gene encodes CDR1 SQVTM and CDR2 ANQGSEA. V dropped 6 bases and J dropped 2; count of bases not matched to a gene: 6. CDR3 DNA sequence: TGCAGCGTGGGACGGGACAGGGGAAACACCGGGGAGCTGTTTTTT. This translates into CSVGRDRGNTGELFF.

This clonotype was recorded a few times. This rearrangement joins TRBV6-1 to TRBJ2-3, with D possibly being TRBD1 or TRBD2 (5 bases each). Germline CDR1 MNHNS, CDR2 SASEGT. This CDR3 has 15 residues. V was clipped by 6 bases and J by 0 bases, with 13 bases between them. The CDR3 sequence: CASRGPVTSTDTQYF. For the CDR3, the DNA is TGTGCCAGCAGGGGACCAGTAACTAGCACAGATACGCAGTATTTT.

This clonotype was detected ten times or more. This rearrangement joins TRBV3-1 to TRBJ1-1; no firm D call. The CDR3 length is 12 residues. Germline CDR1 and CDR2: LGHDT and YNNKEL (reference sequence). With 2 bases removed from V and 0 bases from J, the gap between germline ends came to 1 base. CDR3 DNA: TGTGCCAGCAGCCAATTGAACACTGAAGCTTTCTTT. This gives the protein CASSQLNTEAFF.

This clonotype came up many times. V and J are TRBV10-3 and TRBJ2-5, with 8 bases identical to TRBD2. This CDR3 spans 14 amino acids. The junction had 6 bases not matched to a gene; V was cut back by 4 bases and J by 5 bases. The germline V gene has CDR1 ENHRY and CDR2 SYGVKD. CDR3 sequence: CAISAREGLETQYF. The CDR3 bases are TGTGCCATCAGTGCCCGGGAGGGCCTCGAGACCCAGTACTTC.

The CDR3 here is CASSQDQSSRETQYF. The CDR3 DNA reads TGTGCCAGCAGCCAAGATCAAAGCTCCCGAGAGACCCAGTACTTC. V gene TRBV3-1 combines with J gene TRBJ2-1; D is unclear. The better agreement between TRBJ2-5 and the DNA end casts doubt on the J call. This CDR3 region has 15 residues. CDR1 and CDR2 from the germline V gene are LGHDT and YNNKEL (reference sequence).

The chain's CDR3 is CATGSTPGANVLTF. DNA for the CDR3: TGTGCCACGGGCAGTACCCCTGGGGCCAACGTCCTGACTTTC. The V call is TRBV24-1, the J call TRBJ2-6; D not certain. The V gene's germline CDR1 is KGHDR and CDR2 SFDVKD. The length of the CDR3 is 14 residues. The V and J ends lost 10 bases and 2 bases respectively, with 11 bases between them.